The rows below give T cell receptor beta chains drawn from one sample of a study of T and B cells in COVID-19 patients. TCRdb passed the multiplex PCR reads through MiXCR, listing each CDR3 protein once. This sample has approximately 9,000 distinct CDR3 sequences, with around 29% found just once. The source material was blood. The receptor source for this set is a human donor who had recovered from COVID-19. Both conserved end residues are trimmed from each CDR3.

v_call cdr3_aa
TRBV5-4 ASSAISGPGGYT
TRBV5-1 ASKGILAADTQY
TRBV5-4 ASSLGSNYGYT
TRBV11-1 ASSPGHISGNTIY
TRBV19 ASSIEGYGTEAF
TRBV19 ASSISGKSSPLH
TRBV5-4 ASSLAKVLNTEAF
TRBV7-9 ASSLRTGNTGELF
TRBV5-6 ASSLADYGYT
TRBV6-1 AISGGFGSTEAF
TRBV30 AWRTGGGASGNTIY
TRBV19 ASQLSGANVLT
TRBV11-1 ASSLVLTEAF
TRBV7-9 ASSRARLAHTGELF
TRBV7-2 ASSLDRTGELF
TRBV6-6 ASTQGQGARSPLH
TRBV24-1 ATSDSGLAQETQY
TRBV7-2 ASSLARDGNQPQH
TRBV6-6 ASSTDRDRAQY
TRBV2 ASGKTVKNIQY
TRBV6-5 ASSSPGLTYEQY
TRBV7-9 ASGSTFNIQY
TRBV19 ASSSTSGGDTQY
TRBV24-1 ATSDPGRPGELF
TRBV7-6 ASSFQWGQPQH
TRBV5-4 ASSLDQEKGALRGSPLH
TRBV11-2 ASSLLAGRTEAF
TRBV5-1 ASSLRVGQGRNEQY
TRBV20-1 SAPEGRRVYQETQY
TRBV6-5 ASSQGGGQGVPQH
TRBV5-1 ASGPASGGDTDTQY
TRBV20-1 SAFQTGVEAF
TRBV5-6 ASSLRDTMPGYGYT
TRBV18 ASSPPGQGRQQY
TRBV5-6 ASSLNRGQPQH
TRBV5-6 ASSPLAGGYNEQF
TRBV11-2 ASSLGTGGADTQY
TRBV7-9 ASSFVTPKETQY
TRBV18 ASSPPTTGSNQPQH
TRBV20-1 SAASGGGYNEQF
TRBV12-3/TRBV12-4 ATAQGRGGGYT
TRBV29-1 SVESRNSYEQY
TRBV7-2 ASSPGQKETQY
TRBV4-1 ASSQEGGRHFGYT
TRBV4-3 ASSLGNANTGELF
TRBV6-5 ASSYSGGRETQY
TRBV30 AWSVFRQTASGANVLT
TRBV5-5 TSSLVETEAF
TRBV10-3 AIMASGVSSRQF
TRBV7-9 ASSRGQENYGYT
TRBV28 ASSLFAGETYNEQF
TRBV6-1 ASSLDSNQPQH
TRBV12-3/TRBV12-4 ASSTGRGETQY
TRBV19 ASTTWGAQVPEAF
TRBV6-2/TRBV6-3 ASRGTYSNQPQH
TRBV7-6 ASSSSIPGSGWGETQY
TRBV6-4 ASSDLADRFYEQY
TRBV10-3 AITQGKGNTIY